Below are 30 T cell receptor beta chains sequenced from a single sample in a study of blood T cell repertoires in COVID-19. Here immunoSEQ multiplex PCR was the method, and the copy in TCRdb shows in-frame clones only, minus some. The sample records fewer than 250,000 clones, 87% being singletons. The sequencing sample was made of PBMCs or T cells enriched from blood (not recorded which). All receptors derive from a man between 25 and 39 years old who had recovered from COVID-19.

This chain joins TRBV19 and TRBJ2-1; D gene uncertain. V was clipped by 10 bases and J by 4 bases, with 14 bases between them. The germline gives CDR1 LNHDA, CDR2 SQIVND (reference sequence). This CDR3 comprises 13 residues. The CDR3 loop reads CATSFALYNEQFF. Written as DNA, the CDR3 is TGTGCCACCTCATTCGCGCTGTACAATGAGCAGTTCTTC.

The chain combines TRBV7-9 with TRBJ1-2; 8 bases are shared with TRBD1. CDR1 is SEHNR, CDR2 FQNEAQ, per germline (reference sequence). The CDR3 consists of 13 residues. V lost 8 bases, J lost 8 bases, and 10 bases stayed unmatched. CDR3 sequence: CASHTGGLGGYTF. The CDR3 DNA reads TGTGCCAGCCACACAGGGGGGTTAGGCGGCTACACCTTC.

This clone was recorded only once. This chain links TRBV6-5 with TRBJ2-3; 8 bases align to TRBD2. J lost 3 bases, V lost 5 bases, and 4 bases had no gene match. CDR3 size: 14 residues. Germline CDR1 MNHEY, CDR2 SVGAGI. The chain's CDR3 is CASSRGGFTDTQYF. In DNA, the CDR3 is TGTGCCAGCAGTCGGGGGGGCTTTACAGATACGCAGTATTTT.

The chain combines TRBV7-9 with TRBJ2-3; 14 bases map to TRBD2. CDR3 size: 15 residues. V shed 7 bases and J 5 bases; nucleotides not matched to a gene: 5. Germline CDR1 is SEHNR and CDR2 is FQNEAQ (reference sequence). This CDR3 is CASTHGTSGGDTQYF. Here the CDR3 DNA reads TGTGCCAGCACCCACGGGACTAGCGGGGGAGATACGCAGTATTTT. The full variable domain, its missing parts supplied by reference TRBV7-9 and TRBJ2-3, is DTGVSQNPRHKITKRGQNVTFRCDPISEHNRLYWYRQTLGQGPEFLTYFQNEAQLEKSRLLSDRFSAERPKGSFSTLEIQRTEQGDSAMYLCASTHGTSGGDTQYFGPGTRLTVL.

In this sample, this clone turned up once. V and J are TRBV6-5 and TRBJ2-3; D is uncertain. V lost 6 bases and J lost 5, with 6 bases in between. CDR1 MNHEY and CDR2 SVGAGI come from the germline V gene. The CDR3 loop spans 11 amino acids. CDR3 sequence: CASSRGDTQYF. The CDR3 bases are TGTGCCAGCAGCCGCGGAGATACGCAGTATTTT.

The J gene is TRBJ1-2, the V gene TRBV6-5, with 9 bases lining up with TRBD1. The length of the CDR3 is 15 residues. The germline gives CDR1 MNHEY, CDR2 SVGAGI. Germline trimming cut 5 bases from V and 4 bases from J; bases unmatched to any gene: 8. The CDR3 is CASSRGTGPAYGYTF. The CDR3 DNA is TGTGCCAGCAGTCGCGGGACAGGGCCCGCCTATGGCTACACCTTC.

The gene calls are TRBV28 and TRBJ2-7, with D unclear. The CDR3 extends over 11 amino acids. V gave up 1 base and J gave up 5 bases, with 3 bases separating them. Germline values: CDR1 MDHEN, CDR2 SYDVKM. The CDR3 region has the DNA TGTGCCAGCAGTTTATCTGACGAGCAGTACTTC. This codes for CASSLSDEQYF. The complete variable domain, with remaining parts taken from reference TRBV28 and TRBJ2-7, reads DVKVTQSSRYLVKRTGEKVFLECVQDMDHENMFWYRQDPGLGLRLIYFSYDVKMKEKGDIPEGYSVSREKKERFSLILESASTNQTSMYLCASSLSDEQYFGPGTRLTVT.

The chain recombines TRBV15 with TRBJ2-3; TRBD2 might be the D (5 bases). With 0 bases removed from V and 5 bases from J, the gap between germline ends came to 9 bases. This CDR3 has 14 amino acids. Germline CDR1 LNHNV, CDR2 YYDKDF (reference sequence). The CDR3 DNA reads as TGTGCCACCAGCAGAGATCGGGCGGGAGATACGCAGTATTTT. This codes for CATSRDRAGDTQYF. Variable domain in full (rest from reference TRBV15 and TRBJ2-3): DAMVIQNPRYQVTQFGKPVTLSCSQTLNHNVMYWYQQKSSQAPKLLFHYYDKDFNNEADTPDNFQSRRPNTSFCFLDIRSPGLGDTAMYLCATSRDRAGDTQYFGPGTRLTVL.

The chain links TRBV9 to TRBJ2-1, with D tentatively TRBD1 (5 bases). Germline values: CDR1 SGDLS, CDR2 YYNGEE. The V end lost 0 bases, the J end lost 5 bases, and 15 bases lay between the germline ends. The CDR3 runs to 16 residues. The CDR3 DNA is TGTGCCAGCAGCGTAGCAGGGCCCATCTTGGACAATGAGCAGTTCTTC. It translates to CASSVAGPILDNEQFF.

The genes are TRBV29-1 and TRBJ2-1, with D maybe TRBD2 (6 bases). The CDR3 has 14 amino acids. V was pared by 7 bases and J by 0 bases, with 13 bases between. Per germline, CDR1 SQVTM and CDR2 ANQGSEA. As DNA, the CDR3 is TGCAGCGCCAATAGCGGAAGCTCCTACAATGAGCAGTTCTTC. Its protein product is CSANSGSSYNEQFF.

The chain carries TRBV3-1 (or the pseudogene TRBV3-2) and TRBJ1-2; weak D call: TRBD1 (6 bases). CDR3 length: 17 residues. The germline V gene has CDR1 LGHDT and CDR2 YNNKEL (reference sequence). Between the trimmed V and J ends, which lost 1 base and 3 bases, there was a span of 18 bases. DNA of the CDR3: TGTGCCAGCAGCCAAGGACCCGGGGGGCCAGGCTACTATGGCTACACCTTC. Its protein product is CASSQGPGGPGYYGYTF.

This clone was seen a few times. This chain connects TRBV28 to TRBJ2-7; 11 bases line up with TRBD1. The CDR3 runs 15 residues. The ends lost 6 bases at V and 4 bases at J; junction bases unmatched: 8. Per germline, CDR1 MDHEN and CDR2 SYDVKM. The DNA for the CDR3 is TGTGCCAGCAGAAGCCGGGACAGGGGGTTTTACGAGCAGTACTTC. Its translation: CASRSRDRGFYEQYF.

This chain uses TRBV18 with TRBJ1-2, with 9 bases fitting TRBD1. Looked up from germline, CDR1 is KGHSH and CDR2 is LQKENI. The ends lost 5 bases at V and 5 bases at J; junction bases unmatched: 12. The CDR3 contains 16 residues. CDR3 in DNA: TGTGCCAGCTCAGTTGCCGGGACAGGGAGAGGTTATGGCTACACCTTC. Translation: CASSVAGTGRGYGYTF.

V gene TRBV3-1 (or the pseudogene TRBV3-2) combines with J gene TRBJ1-2; 9 bases are a match to TRBD1. This CDR3 region has 16 residues. V shed 1 base, J shed 5 bases, and the junction held 8 bases outside the gene matches. Germline CDR1 LGHDT, CDR2 YNNKEL (reference sequence). CDR3 sequence reads: CASSQGQGVKGYGYTF. The CDR3 DNA is TGTGCCAGCAGCCAAGGACAGGGGGTGAAGGGGTATGGCTACACCTTC.

Only one count was recorded for this clone. V gene TRBV2 combines with J gene TRBJ2-7; TRBD1 might be the D (6 bases). Trimming stripped 7 bases from V and 0 bases from J, with 13 bases between. CDR3 length equals 14 residues. Germline V CDR1 and CDR2: SNHLY, FYNNEI. In DNA form, the CDR3 reads TGTGCCAGCACATTGGACAGTCACTCCTACGAGCAGTACTTC. Translating it yields CASTLDSHSYEQYF.

V gene TRBV6-1 combines with J gene TRBJ1-2; D is undetermined. This CDR3 contains 13 residues. Germline CDR1 MNHNS, CDR2 SASEGT. With 1 base removed from V and 3 bases from J, the gap between germline ends came to 6 bases. The CDR3 loop reads CASSEDGYYGYTF. CDR3 nucleotide sequence: TGTGCCAGCAGTGAAGACGGGTACTATGGCTACACCTTC.

DNA of the CDR3: TGCGCCAGCAGCTTGACCGGGACTAGCGGGGACAATGAGCAGTTCTTC. This gives the protein CASSLTGTSGDNEQFF. V gene TRBV5-1 combines with J gene TRBJ2-1; 13 bases align to TRBD2. V dropped 1 base and J dropped 5; count of bases not matched to a gene: 3. Germline CDR1 reads SGHRS; CDR2 reads YFSETQ. CDR3 length: 16 residues.

The gene calls are TRBV3-1 (or the pseudogene TRBV3-2) and TRBJ2-2, with D unresolved. The V gene's germline CDR1 is LGHDT and CDR2 YNNKEL (reference sequence). The CDR3 has 15 residues. V was clipped by 0 bases and J by 7 bases, with 12 bases between them. CDR3 sequence (DNA): TGTGCCAGCAGCCAAGAGGTAGTACGAGGCGGGGAGCTGTTTTTT. Encoded protein: CASSQEVVRGGELFF.

The V and J genes are TRBV5-1 and TRBJ1-5; 10 bases line up with TRBD1. The V gene's germline CDR1 is SGHRS and CDR2 YFSETQ. The CDR3 covers 15 residues. V was pared by 3 bases and J by 4 bases, with 4 bases of the junction left unmatched. The CDR3, as DNA: TGCGCCAGCAGCTGGGGACAGGGGAGGAATCAGCCCCAGCATTTT. It codes for CASSWGQGRNQPQHF.

This chain links TRBV7-8 with TRBJ2-1, with TRBD2 identical over 7 bases. Germline V CDR1 and CDR2: SGHVS, FQNEAQ. Trimming cost V 5 bases and J 5 bases; bases outside gene matches: 9. This CDR3 has 15 residues. The CDR3 region has the DNA TGTGCCAGCAGCCAGAGATGGCTAGCGGACAATGAGCAGTTCTTC. Translating it yields CASSQRWLADNEQFF.

The chain combines TRBV12-5 with TRBJ2-2; maybe TRBD2 (6 bases). V was shortened by 10 bases and J by 6 bases, with 12 bases between the two germline ends. The germline V gene encodes CDR1 LGHNT and CDR2 FRNRAP. The CDR3 is made up of 12 amino acids. Here the CDR3 DNA reads TGTGCTACCTCGGGAGAGGCCGGGGAGCTGTTTTTT. It is translated as CATSGEAGELFF.

This chain uses TRBV10-3 with TRBJ2-3; tentative D call: TRBD1 (5 bases). Germline V CDR1 and CDR2: ENHRY, SYGVKD. The CDR3 runs to 18 residues. V dropped 4 bases and J dropped 1 base, with 21 bases sitting between them. The CDR3 nucleotides are TGTGCCATCAGTGGTACAGGATATTCAGCCCGAGGCACAGATACGCAGTATTTT. Translating it yields CAISGTGYSARGTDTQYF.

This clone was seen a single time. J is TRBJ1-3 and V is TRBV27; the D gene is possibly TRBD1 (5 bases). Trimming pared 5 bases from V and 0 bases from J, leaving 11 bases between. The CDR3 loop spans 15 amino acids. Germline V gives CDR1 MNHEY, CDR2 SMNVEV (reference sequence). The CDR3 loop is CASSVSGYSGNTIYF. The CDR3, as DNA: TGTGCCAGCAGTGTCTCAGGGTACTCTGGAAACACCATATATTTT.

The genes are TRBV30 and TRBJ1-6; D is possibly TRBD1 (5 bases). CDR1 and CDR2 (germline): GTSNPN, SVGIG (reference sequence). The V and J ends lost 0 bases and 7 bases respectively, with 7 bases between them. The CDR3 has 13 amino acids. The CDR3 nucleotides read TGTGCCTGGAGTGTACCAGGGAATTCACCCCTCCACTTT. Translating it yields CAWSVPGNSPLHF.

This chain connects TRBV28 to TRBJ2-7; the match to TRBD2 covers 7 bases. The junction had 6 bases not matched to a gene; V was cut back by 6 bases and J by 1 base. The germline CDR1 and CDR2 sequences are MDHEN and SYDVKM. The CDR3 length is 14 residues. The CDR3 DNA sequence: TGTGCCAGCAGACCTAGCGGACTGTCCTACGAGCAGTACTTC. This gives the protein CASRPSGLSYEQYF.

The chain recombines TRBV7-2 with TRBJ2-1, with TRBD2 matching over 8 bases. In germline, CDR1 is SGHTA, CDR2 FQGNSA. The length of the CDR3 is 16 residues. Losses at the gene ends were 6 bases for V and 5 bases for J; bases not matched to a gene: 12. Here the CDR3 reads CASRAWGGGLNNEQFF. CDR3 nucleotides: TGTGCCAGCAGGGCCTGGGGCGGGGGGTTAAACAATGAGCAGTTCTTC.

The V call is TRBV6-5, the J call TRBJ2-7, with 11 bases fitting TRBD1. Germline trimming cut 6 bases from V and 3 bases from J; bases unmatched to any gene: 7. CDR1 is MNHEY and CDR2 is SVGAGI in the germline V gene. The CDR3 contains 15 residues. In nucleotides, the CDR3 is TGTGCCAGCAGGAGGGACAGGGGGAACCTCTACGAGCAGTACTTC. Protein product: CASRRDRGNLYEQYF.

The J gene is TRBJ2-7, the V gene TRBV5-1; TRBD1 aligns across 9 bases. Germline CDR1 reads SGHRS; CDR2 reads YFSETQ. The ends lost 5 bases at V and 3 bases at J; junction bases unmatched: 9. This CDR3 comprises 15 residues. This chain's CDR3 is CASRRMGQGLYEQYF. CDR3 DNA sequence: TGCGCCAGCAGGAGAATGGGACAGGGACTCTACGAGCAGTACTTC.

This clone has only a few counts. The V call is TRBV11-2, the J call TRBJ2-3; 16 bases are a match to TRBD2. Germline loops: CDR1 SGHAT, CDR2 FQNNGV. With 4 bases clipped from V and 2 bases from J, the junction kept 6 bases outside the gene matches. The CDR3 spans 18 residues. The CDR3 sequence: CASSSGTSGGGYTDTQYF. DNA of the CDR3: TGTGCCAGCAGCTCGGGGACTAGCGGGGGGGGATACACAGATACGCAGTATTTT.

This clone was seen a few times. The chain uses TRBV7-2 and TRBJ1-2; 7 bases match TRBD1. CDR1 is SGHTA, CDR2 FQGNSA, per germline. The CDR3 spans 15 residues. Unmatched junction bases numbered 11, after V lost 6 bases and J lost 4 bases. CDR3 in amino acids: CASRPDEGARYGYTF. CDR3 sequence (DNA): TGTGCCAGCAGGCCCGATGAGGGGGCGCGCTATGGCTACACCTTC. Using reference TRBV7-2 and TRBJ1-2 for the parts outside the CDR3, the full variable domain is GAGVSQSPSNKVTEKGKDVELRCDPISGHTALYWYRQSLGQGLEFLIYFQGNSAPDKSGLPSDRFSAERTGGSVSTLTIQRTQQEDSAVYLCASRPDEGARYGYTFGSGTRLTVV.